Listed below are T cell receptor beta chains from one sample, sequenced in a study of blood T cell repertoires in COVID-19. The repertoire was sequenced with immunoSEQ multiplex PCR; TCRdb's copy has only in-frame clones and lacks some. Of roughly 200,000 clones in the sample, more than 80% are singletons; the top ten hold more than 9.5%. Material: peripheral blood. The receptors come from a middle-aged woman with COVID-19, enrolled during active disease. Both conserved end residues are part of each CDR3. D genes are given only for firm matches. Clone size is stated in some rows and not others, as once, few, many or a class when expanded.

J gene,clone size,D gene,V gene,CDR3 length,CDR3 DNA,CDR3 protein
TRBJ1-6,-,TRBD1,TRBV15,14,TGTGCCACCAGCGCCCGGGACAGTAATTCACCCCTCCACTTT,CATSARDSNSPLHF
TRBJ1-3,-,-,TRBV29-1,14,TGCAGCGTTGCCCGGGACTCAACTGGAAACACCATATATTTT,CSVARDSTGNTIYF
TRBJ2-2,-,-,TRBV7-9,14,TGTGCCAGCAGCTTGGCTAGTGTCTCCGGGGAGCTGTTTTTT,CASSLASVSGELFF
TRBJ2-1,-,-,TRBV5-4,12,TGTGCCAGCAGCTTGGCCCTAGCGGAGCAGTTCTTC,CASSLALAEQFF
TRBJ1-6,-,-,TRBV27,12,TGTGCCAGCAGTTTCCCAGATTCACCCCTCCACTTT,CASSFPDSPLHF
TRBJ1-1,-,-,TRBV9,18,TGTGCCAGCAGCGTATCAGGGTCGGCCCTTCATGTGAACACTGAAGCTTTCTTT,CASSVSGSALHVNTEAFF
TRBJ1-1,-,-,TRBV9,15,TGTGCCAGCAGCGTGGGGGGACTCATGAACACTGAAGCTTTCTTT,CASSVGGLMNTEAFF
TRBJ1-2,-,-,TRBV7-9,14,TGTGCCAGCAGCTCAAGACAGGCTAACTATGGCTACACCTTC,CASSSRQANYGYTF
TRBJ2-1,once,TRBD2,TRBV9,23,TGTGCCAGCAGCGTCCAGACTAGCGGCCCGGGACTAGCGGGGGGCTTTCTCCACAATGAGCAGTTCTTC,CASSVQTSGPGLAGGFLHNEQFF
TRBJ1-2,-,-,TRBV2,14,TGTGCCAGCAGTGAAGAGAGAACAGTCTATGGCTACACCTTC,CASSEERTVYGYTF
TRBJ2-1,-,-,TRBV28,14,TGTGCCAGCCGGGGGTCTGGGGCCTACAATGAGCAGTTCTTC,CASRGSGAYNEQFF
TRBJ2-3,-,-,TRBV5-6,17,TGTGCCAGCAGCCCCGGTTGGGTCAGGGTGGGTACAGATACGCAGTATTTT,CASSPGWVRVGTDTQYF
TRBJ2-1,-,-,TRBV12-3/TRBV12-4,11,TGTGCCAGCAGGGGAGGCAATGAGCAGTTCTTC,CASRGGNEQFF
TRBJ1-5,many,TRBD1,TRBV4-1,18,TGCGCCAGCAGCCAATGGGGACAGGGGGCGGCAGGGGATCAGCCCCAGCATTTT,CASSQWGQGAAGDQPQHF
TRBJ2-3,few,TRBD2,TRBV7-9,18,TGTGCCAGCTCGGGACTAGCGGGAGGCAGGACGCGGGCAGATACGCAGTATTTT,CASSGLAGGRTRADTQYF
TRBJ1-4,-,TRBD1,TRBV18,17,TGTGCCAGCTCACCACAGGGCCCGGGGGGACAGGCGCCGGAACTGTTTTTT,CASSPQGPGGQAPELFF
TRBJ1-1,few,-,TRBV6-5,13,TGTGCCCCAGCCGGGGGTCACGACACTGAAGCTTTCTTT,CAPAGGHDTEAFF
TRBJ2-5,-,TRBD1,TRBV19,15,TGTGCCAGTAGTAAGGGGAGACAGGGTTTGGAGACCCAGTACTTC,CASSKGRQGLETQYF
TRBJ2-2,-,-,TRBV7-6,18,TGTGCCAGCAGCCCTCTTATCGGGGGACCAACTCAAGTCGGGGAGCTGTTTTTT,CASSPLIGGPTQVGELFF
TRBJ1-5,-,TRBD1,TRBV19,15,TGTGCCAGTAGTACCACCGGGACAGTTTATCAGCCCCAGCATTTT,CASSTTGTVYQPQHF
TRBJ1-3,-,-,TRBV4-1,17,TGCGCCAGCAGCCAAGAACCCACGGGGGGCTCTGGAAACACCATATATTTT,CASSQEPTGGSGNTIYF
TRBJ2-1,-,-,TRBV27,19,TGTGCCAGCAGTTTATCGATATCGGGGGGCAGGAGCTCCTACAATGAGCAGTTCTTC,CASSLSISGGRSSYNEQFF
TRBJ2-2,-,-,TRBV4-1,16,TGCGCCAGCAGCCAACTCTTTGTCTTTGACACCGGGGAGCTGTTTTTT,CASSQLFVFDTGELFF
TRBJ2-7,-,TRBD2,TRBV4-1,14,TGCGCCAGCAGCCTTAGCGGGAGTATCTACGAGCAGTACTTC,CASSLSGSIYEQYF
TRBJ2-5,-,-,TRBV7-6,14,TGTGCCAGCAGCTTAGGCTCCGCTGCGGTGGCCCAGTACTTC,CASSLGSAAVAQYF
TRBJ2-7,-,-,TRBV28,13,TGTGCCAGCAGTTTTGGGCCTGGCTCCGAGCAGTACTTC,CASSFGPGSEQYF
TRBJ2-2,-,TRBD2,TRBV7-3,14,TGTGCCAGCAGCCAGGGAGGGGTCCCCGGGGAGCTGTTTTTT,CASSQGGVPGELFF
TRBJ2-7,-,-,TRBV30,14,TGTGCCTGGAGGAAAAGAGGGGGGGCCGACGAGCAGTACTTC,CAWRKRGGADEQYF
TRBJ2-2,-,TRBD1,TRBV7-2,14,TGTGCCAGCAGCTTTGGGACAGTGACCGGGGAGCTGTTTTTT,CASSFGTVTGELFF
TRBJ2-7,-,-,TRBV28,13,TGTGCCAGCAGTTTACTAGAGGCCGGCGAGCAGTACTTC,CASSLLEAGEQYF
TRBJ1-2,-,TRBD1,TRBV5-4,17,TGTGCCAGCAGCTTGTACGACTGGACAGGGGGCAACTATGGCTACACCTTC,CASSLYDWTGGNYGYTF
TRBJ1-1,few,-,TRBV11-2,16,TGTGCCAGCAGGACCTTACAGGGTGGTATGAACACTGAAGCTTTCTTT,CASRTLQGGMNTEAFF
TRBJ2-7,-,TRBD1,TRBV6-5,13,TGTGCCAGCAGTTTCAGGGGACAGCGCGAGCAGTACTTC,CASSFRGQREQYF
TRBJ1-6,-,-,TRBV27,13,TGTGCCAGCAGTGGACAGTTTGGATCACCCCTCCACTTT,CASSGQFGSPLHF
TRBJ2-1,-,-,TRBV5-1,13,TGCGCCAGCGTAGGGGTAGACTACAATGAGCAGTTCTTC,CASVGVDYNEQFF
TRBJ2-3,-,TRBD2,TRBV10-2,14,TGCGCCAGCCTCCGGGGGGGAGGTGCAGATACGCAGTATTTT,CASLRGGGADTQYF
TRBJ2-1,-,-,TRBV5-4,16,TGTGCCAGCAGCTTGGCCGACGGAGGGGGGAGGGCCGCTCGGTTCTTC,CASSLADGGGRAARFF
TRBJ2-7,-,TRBD2,TRBV9,18,TGTGCCAGCAGCCATCCGCCGGGACTAGCGGGGGGTTCCTACGAGCAGTACTTC,CASSHPPGLAGGSYEQYF
TRBJ2-1,-,TRBD2,TRBV13,17,TGTGCCAGCAGCACCACTAGCGGGCGGACCCTATACAATGAGCAGTTCTTC,CASSTTSGRTLYNEQFF
TRBJ2-4,few,-,TRBV3-1/TRBV3-2,16,TGTGCCAGCAGCCCCGGACTACGTCTAGCCAAAAACATTCAGTACTTC,CASSPGLRLAKNIQYF
TRBJ2-1,-,-,TRBV6-5,13,TGTGCCAGCAGGACACTAGTTTACAATGAGCAGTTCTTC,CASRTLVYNEQFF